A single sample is the source of the 6 T cell receptor beta chains below, sequenced in a study of CXCR3-negative and CXCR3-positive naive CD8 T cells (dated by TCRdb to the late 2010s). For sequencing, a NextSeq 550 was employed. The Human TCR Profiling Kit (MiLaboratory) was used to make UMI-labeled 5' RACE TRB cDNA libraries. TCRdb reprocessed the public reads and reports one entry per CDR3 protein sequence, without DNA. The record for this sample contains thousands of distinct CDR3 sequences. The top ten constitute less than 1.3% of the sample. Sequencing used naive CXCR3- CD8+ T cells from blood. Taken with the paper, the label for cell subset or site translates to: CD45RO-CCR7+CD27+CD95- naive CD8+ T cells lacking CXCR3 (TNR3-). These receptors were collected from a human donor in good health. Some clones in this sample may be carry-over from other donors' samples.

The chain combines TRBV19 with TRBJ1-6; the TRBD1 assignment by TCRdb is unverifiable without DNA. CDR3 length: 13 residues. Germline V lookup: CDR1 LNHDA, CDR2 SQIVND (reference sequence). The CDR3 spells CASSQDRASPLHF.

Judged by frequency, this clonotype is medium-sized. The V and J genes are TRBV5-5 and TRBJ2-7; TCRdb lists TRBD1, though no DNA is available to test this call. Per the germline V gene, CDR1 is SGHKS and CDR2 is YYEKEE (reference sequence). The CDR3 consists of 14 residues. The CDR3: CASSLWDGTYEQYF.

V gene TRBV28 combines with J gene TRBJ2-7; TCRdb selects TRBD2, and the lack of DNA leaves this call unchecked. Germline V gives CDR1 MDHEN, CDR2 SYDVKM. This CDR3 is built from 16 residues. The CDR3 spells CASSDPRLAGAGEQYF.

This clonotype is deemed medium-sized (0.01 to 0.1%) by its frequency. V usage is TRBV6-5 and J usage is TRBJ1-1. The CDR3 sequence is 17 residues long. Germline V gene data show CDR1 as MNHEY and CDR2 as SVGAGI. The CDR3 protein is CASSYSKGGEAYTEAFF.

This clonotype is deemed medium-sized by its frequency. V usage is TRBV20-1 and J usage is TRBJ2-2. Germline CDR1 is DFQATT and CDR2 is SNEGSKA (reference sequence). The CDR3 sequence is 12 residues long. The CDR3 loop is CSASYLLGELFF.

The V gene is TRBV28, the J gene TRBJ2-7; no DNA is available, so the TRBD1 call from TCRdb remains unchecked. Germline V gives CDR1 MDHEN, CDR2 SYDVKM. This CDR3 comprises 19 residues. CDR3 loop: CASTPVGTGGDFSSYEQYF. The full variable domain, completed using reference TRBV28 and TRBJ2-7, is DVKVTQSSRYLVKRTGEKVFLECVQDMDHENMFWYRQDPGLGLRLIYFSYDVKMKEKGDIPEGYSVSREKKERFSLILESASTNQTSMYLCASTPVGTGGDFSSYEQYFGPGTRLTVT.